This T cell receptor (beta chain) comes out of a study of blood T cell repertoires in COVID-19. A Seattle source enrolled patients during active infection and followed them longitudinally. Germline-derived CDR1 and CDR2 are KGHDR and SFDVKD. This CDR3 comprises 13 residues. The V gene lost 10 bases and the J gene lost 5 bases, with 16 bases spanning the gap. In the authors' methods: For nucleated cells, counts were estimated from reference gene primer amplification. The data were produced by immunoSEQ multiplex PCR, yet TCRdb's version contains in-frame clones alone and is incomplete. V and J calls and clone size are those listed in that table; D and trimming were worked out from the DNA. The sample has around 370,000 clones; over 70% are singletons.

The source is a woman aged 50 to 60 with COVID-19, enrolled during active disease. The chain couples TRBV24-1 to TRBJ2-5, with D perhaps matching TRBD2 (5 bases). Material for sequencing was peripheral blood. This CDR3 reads CATGSSGSETQYF. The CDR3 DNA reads TGTGCCACAGGGAGCTCGGGGAGCGAGACCCAGTACTTC.